The 26 T cell receptor beta chains listed next were all sequenced from one sample in a study of cytomegalovirus exposure and HLA in healthy donors. It was with 60 Vbeta and 13 Jbeta primers that the PCR ran. The method was immunoSEQ multiplex PCR; TCRdb's version includes in-frame clones alone and lacks a portion of them. The sample includes roughly 110,000 clones, approximately 76% seen only once; the top ten take roughly 2.3%. What was sequenced was PBMCs. These receptors were taken from a man between 18 and 29 years old in good health and CMV-seronegative.

This chain uses TRBV7-9 with TRBJ2-3, with 13 bases matching TRBD2. The CDR3 sequence is 16 residues long. The J segment lost 5 bases and the V segment lost 1 base, leaving 3 bases of the junction unmatched. Germline-derived CDR1 and CDR2 are SEHNR and FQNEAQ (reference sequence). For the CDR3, the DNA is TGTGCCAGCAGCTTAGGACTAGCGGGGGGTATAGATACGCAGTATTTT. Its translation: CASSLGLAGGIDTQYF.

This rearrangement joins TRBV6-5 to TRBJ1-2, with TRBD1 as a possible D gene (6 bases). V was pared by 1 base and J by 2 bases, with 11 bases between. This CDR3 contains 15 residues. The germline V gene encodes CDR1 MNHEY and CDR2 SVGAGI. CDR3 protein: CASSYFFDRNYGYTF. CDR3 nucleotides: TGTGCCAGCAGTTACTTCTTCGACAGGAACTATGGCTACACCTTC.

The chain has TRBV5-1 and TRBJ2-7, with D tentatively TRBD1 (7 bases). Germline lookup yields CDR1 SGHRS and CDR2 YFSETQ. The V gene lost 5 bases and the J gene lost 2 bases, with 11 bases spanning the gap. The CDR3 loop spans 13 amino acids. CDR3: CASRRDSTYEQYF. The CDR3, as DNA: TGCGCCAGCAGGCGGGACAGCACCTACGAGCAGTACTTC.

The table lists this clone with a few counts. The gene calls are TRBV15 and TRBJ2-7; D is possibly TRBD1 (6 bases). V was pared by 2 bases and J by 7 bases, with 18 bases between. Germline lookup yields CDR1 LNHNV and CDR2 YYDKDF (reference sequence). This CDR3 has 15 residues. The CDR3 loop is CATSRQGRVRGEQYF. The CDR3, as DNA: TGTGCCACCAGCAGACAGGGGCGCGTCCGTGGGGAGCAGTACTTC.

V and J are TRBV14 and TRBJ1-6; D uncertain. The germline CDR1 and CDR2 sequences are SGHDN and FVKESK. V was cut by 3 bases and J by 7 bases, with 4 bases left in between. The CDR3 has 12 amino acids. CDR3 residues: CASSHGNSPLHF. In DNA, the CDR3 is TGTGCCAGCAGCCACGGGAATTCACCCCTCCACTTT.

The chain couples TRBV5-1 to TRBJ2-2, with unresolved D. Trimming removed 7 bases from V and 0 bases from J, with 13 bases in between. The CDR3 has 15 residues. Germline CDR1 SGHRS, CDR2 YFSETQ. The CDR3 loop is CASSQNTPNTGELFF. CDR3 sequence (DNA): TGCGCCAGCTCCCAAAACACGCCGAACACCGGGGAGCTGTTTTTT.

The CDR3 spells CAIRTRTAYGYTF. DNA for the CDR3: TGTGCCATCAGAACTCGAACAGCCTATGGCTACACCTTC. The V gene is TRBV10-3, the J gene TRBJ1-2, with no clear D. CDR1 and CDR2 (germline): ENHRY, SYGVKD. V lost 6 bases and J lost 4, with 12 bases in between. CDR3 length: 13 residues.

This chain links TRBV7-2 with TRBJ1-2; no definite D call. The CDR3 has 12 residues. Trimming removed 8 bases at V and 5 bases at J, with 12 bases between. Germline-derived CDR1 and CDR2 are SGHTA and FQGNSA. CDR3 in DNA: TGTGCCAGCGGGGAGGGAGGGTATGGCTACACCTTC. This encodes CASGEGGYGYTF.

This clone was counted only a few times. CDR3 sequence reads: CASSIAATIDSPLHF. For the CDR3, the DNA is TGTGCCAGTAGTATCGCGGCCACAATCGATTCACCCCTCCACTTT. The genes are TRBV19 and TRBJ1-6; D remains unclear. V was clipped by 3 bases and J by 8 bases, with 14 bases between them. CDR1 is LNHDA and CDR2 is SQIVND in the germline V gene (reference sequence). The CDR3 is 15 amino acids.

The chain has TRBV7-8 and TRBJ2-3; 12 positions agree with TRBD2. The CDR3 has 15 residues. Germline assignment: CDR1 SGHVS and CDR2 FQNEAQ. J gave up 4 bases and V 3 bases, and 2 bases lay outside the gene matches. In DNA, the CDR3 is TGTGCCAGCAGCTTCCTAGCGGGGGGGCCAGATACGCAGTATTTT. Protein: CASSFLAGGPDTQYF.

The chain recombines TRBV10-3 with TRBJ2-1; TRBD2 aligns across 13 bases. The V segment lost 5 bases and the J segment 3 bases; nucleotides outside the gene matches: 4. Looked up from germline, CDR1 is ENHRY and CDR2 is SYGVKD. CDR3 length: 16 amino acids. CDR3 sequence: CAISLGLAGYYNEQFF. The CDR3 DNA follows: TGTGCCATCAGTTTGGGACTAGCGGGGTACTACAATGAGCAGTTCTTC.

This clone was seen a few times. The chain carries TRBV7-8 and TRBJ1-1; the D gene is possibly TRBD1 (6 bases). The germline V gene has CDR1 SGHVS and CDR2 FQNEAQ. CDR3 length: 14 residues. Trimming removed 1 base at V and 7 bases at J, with 13 bases between. DNA for the CDR3: TGTGCCAGCAGCTTAGACGGGGGAGGGGGTGAAGCTTTCTTT. Protein: CASSLDGGGGEAFF.

The V call is TRBV18, the J call TRBJ2-7; the match to TRBD1 covers 9 bases. The CDR3 length is 17 residues. Trimming at V came to 3 bases and at J to 3 bases, leaving 12 bases not matched to a gene. CDR1 and CDR2 (germline): KGHSH, LQKENI. This chain's CDR3 is CASSPTGGAELGYEQYF. Here the CDR3 DNA reads TGTGCCAGCTCACCGACAGGGGGAGCTGAACTAGGCTACGAGCAGTACTTC. Full variable domain (outside the CDR3, taken from reference TRBV18 and TRBJ2-7): NAGVMQNPRHLVRRRGQEARLRCSPMKGHSHVYWYRQLPEEGLKFMVYLQKENIIDESGMPKERFSAEFPKEGPSILRIQQVVRGDSAAYFCASSPTGGAELGYEQYFGPGTRLTVT.

This chain joins TRBV28 and TRBJ2-2; D is perhaps TRBD2 (6 bases). V was clipped by 7 bases and J by 3 bases, with 18 bases between them. The length of the CDR3 is 16 residues. CDR1 MDHEN and CDR2 SYDVKM come from the germline V gene. The CDR3 here is CASNPGAGRYTGELFF. The CDR3 bases are TGTGCCAGCAACCCTGGGGCGGGGCGGTACACCGGGGAGCTGTTTTTT.

The rearrangement links TRBV6-5 to TRBJ1-6, with a possible D match to TRBD1 (6 bases). Germline V gives CDR1 MNHEY, CDR2 SVGAGI. The CDR3 has 15 amino acids. V lost 2 bases to trimming and J lost 7 bases, with 12 bases between them. The CDR3 loop is CASSYRTDFNSPLHF. CDR3 DNA sequence: TGTGCCAGCAGTTACCGGACAGACTTCAATTCACCCCTCCACTTT.

The J gene is TRBJ1-4, the V gene TRBV14; D gene ambiguous. CDR3 length: 12 residues. Deletions cut 1 base from V and 10 bases from J, with 7 bases between. Germline CDR1 is SGHDN and CDR2 is FVKESK. CDR3 loop: CASSQGSGKLFF. The CDR3 nucleotides are TGTGCCAGCAGCCAAGGATCGGGAAAACTGTTTTTT.

This clone has more than one count but fewer than ten. This chain joins TRBV10-3 and TRBJ1-1; weak D call: TRBD1 (6 bases). Germline CDR1 ENHRY, CDR2 SYGVKD. V lost 0 bases and J lost 4, with 6 bases in between. The CDR3 is 13 residues long. CDR3 DNA: TGTGCCATCAGTGAGTCAGGGGGCACTGAAGCTTTCTTT. It translates to CAISESGGTEAFF.

The rearrangement joins TRBV18 to TRBJ1-5, with D tentatively TRBD1 (5 bases). Per germline, CDR1 KGHSH and CDR2 LQKENI. Deletions cut 3 bases from V and 3 bases from J, with 12 bases between. The CDR3 extends over 15 amino acids. CDR3 sequence: CASSPGGRFNQPQHF. The CDR3 DNA is TGTGCCAGCTCACCCGGGGGGAGGTTCAATCAGCCCCAGCATTTT. The full variable domain, with the rest looked up from reference TRBV18 and TRBJ1-5, is NAGVMQNPRHLVRRRGQEARLRCSPMKGHSHVYWYRQLPEEGLKFMVYLQKENIIDESGMPKERFSAEFPKEGPSILRIQQVVRGDSAAYFCASSPGGRFNQPQHFGDGTRLSIL.

This chain links TRBV9 with TRBJ1-2; 8 nucleotides line up with TRBD1. CDR1 is SGDLS and CDR2 is YYNGEE in the germline V gene. Trimming cost V 1 base and J 6 bases; bases outside gene matches: 14. The CDR3 is 17 residues long. CDR3 bases: TGTGCCAGCAGCGTATCGGGGGGCAGGGGGCGAGTGAATGGCTACACCTTC. It specifies CASSVSGGRGRVNGYTF.

Here the CDR3 DNA reads TGTGCCAGCAGTGAGGGCCTCTCAGATACGCAGTATTTT. Its protein is CASSEGLSDTQYF. V usage is TRBV6-1 and J usage is TRBJ2-3; D gene unclear. Germline-derived CDR1 and CDR2 are MNHNS and SASEGT. The CDR3 has 13 amino acids. V shed 3 bases and J shed 4 bases, with 8 bases lying between them.

Here the CDR3 reads CATSSPSPGQETQYF. The CDR3 nucleotides read TGTGCCACCAGCAGTCCATCGCCAGGTCAAGAGACCCAGTACTTC. This chain links TRBV15 with TRBJ2-5; D not certain. Trimming shortened V by 3 bases and J by 2 bases, and 13 bases separated the two germline ends. Germline CDR1 LNHNV, CDR2 YYDKDF (reference sequence). This CDR3 spans 15 amino acids. Full variable domain (rest looked up from reference TRBV15 and TRBJ2-5): DAMVIQNPRYQVTQFGKPVTLSCSQTLNHNVMYWYQQKSSQAPKLLFHYYDKDFNNEADTPDNFQSRRPNTSFCFLDIRSPGLGDTAMYLCATSSPSPGQETQYFGPGTRLLVL.

This chain links TRBV7-8 with TRBJ1-2; 7 bases line up with TRBD1. Germline lookup yields CDR1 SGHVS and CDR2 FQNEAQ. The CDR3 is 14 residues long. After removal of 2 bases from V and 3 bases from J, the junction contained 3 bases not matched to a gene. The CDR3 spells CASSLPGTDYGYTF. For the CDR3, the DNA is TGTGCCAGCAGCTTACCCGGGACAGACTATGGCTACACCTTC.

Only a few counts were recorded for this clone. The V call is TRBV9, the J call TRBJ1-6; no firm D call. V was shortened by 0 bases and J by 7 bases, with 8 bases between the two germline ends. CDR1 and CDR2 from the germline V gene are SGDLS and YYNGEE. CDR3 length: 14 residues. The CDR3 DNA reads as TGTGCCAGCAGCGTAGGATCACAAAATTCACCCCTCCACTTT. Translation: CASSVGSQNSPLHF.

This chain uses TRBV5-3 with TRBJ1-5; 7 bases align to TRBD1. TRBV5-3 is an open reading frame whose function is uncertain. The CDR3 has 12 amino acids. V was clipped by 8 bases and J by 1 base; unmatched bases: 0. CDR3 loop: CASRGSNQPQHF. CDR3 nucleotide sequence: TGTGCCAGCAGGGGGAGCAATCAGCCCCAGCATTTT.

The V call is TRBV7-8, the J call TRBJ2-7; 9 bases align to TRBD1. Trimming cost V 4 bases and J 7 bases; bases outside gene matches: 5. Per germline, CDR1 SGHVS and CDR2 FQNEAQ. The CDR3 contains 13 residues. CDR3 sequence: CASSYGQGWEQYF. Here the CDR3 DNA reads TGTGCCAGCAGCTATGGACAGGGGTGGGAGCAGTACTTC.

The chain combines TRBV5-6 with TRBJ2-7, with a possible D match to TRBD1 (6 bases). The germline gives CDR1 SGHDT, CDR2 YYEEEE. There are 13 residues in the CDR3. Between the trimmed V and J ends, which lost 0 bases and 12 bases, there was a span of 16 bases. CDR3 DNA: TGTGCCAGCAGCTTGGTCAGCAGGGGCGACTGGTACTTC. Protein: CASSLVSRGDWYF.